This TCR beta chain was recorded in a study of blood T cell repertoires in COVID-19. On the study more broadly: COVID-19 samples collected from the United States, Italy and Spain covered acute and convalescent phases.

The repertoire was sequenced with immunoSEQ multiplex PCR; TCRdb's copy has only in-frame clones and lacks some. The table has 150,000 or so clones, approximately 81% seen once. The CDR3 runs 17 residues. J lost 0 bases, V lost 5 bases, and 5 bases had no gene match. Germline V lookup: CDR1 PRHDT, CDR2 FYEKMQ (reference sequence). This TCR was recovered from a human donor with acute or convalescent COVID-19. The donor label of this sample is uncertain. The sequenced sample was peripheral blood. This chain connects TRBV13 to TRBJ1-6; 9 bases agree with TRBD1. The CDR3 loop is CASSLRQGGSYNSPLHF. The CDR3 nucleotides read TGTGCCAGCAGCCTTCGACAGGGGGGCTCCTATAATTCACCCCTCCACTTT.